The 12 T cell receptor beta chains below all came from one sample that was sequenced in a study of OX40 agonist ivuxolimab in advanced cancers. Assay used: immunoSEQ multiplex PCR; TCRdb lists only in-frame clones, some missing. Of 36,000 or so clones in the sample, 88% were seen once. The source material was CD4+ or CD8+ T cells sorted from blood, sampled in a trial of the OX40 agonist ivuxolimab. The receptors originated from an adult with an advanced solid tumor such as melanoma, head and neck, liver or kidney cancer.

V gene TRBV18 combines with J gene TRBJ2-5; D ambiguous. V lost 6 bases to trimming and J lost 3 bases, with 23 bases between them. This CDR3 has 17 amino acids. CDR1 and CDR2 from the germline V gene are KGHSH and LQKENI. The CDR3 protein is CASSPNSGRGGEETQYF. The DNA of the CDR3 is TGTGCCAGCTCCCCCAATTCCGGCAGAGGTGGGGAAGAGACCCAGTACTTC.

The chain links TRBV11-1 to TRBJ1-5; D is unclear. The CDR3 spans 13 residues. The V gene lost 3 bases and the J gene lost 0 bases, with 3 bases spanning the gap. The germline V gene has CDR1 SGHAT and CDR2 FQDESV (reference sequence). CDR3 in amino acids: CASSFGSNQPQHF. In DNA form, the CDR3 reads TGTGCCAGCAGCTTTGGTAGCAATCAGCCCCAGCATTTT.

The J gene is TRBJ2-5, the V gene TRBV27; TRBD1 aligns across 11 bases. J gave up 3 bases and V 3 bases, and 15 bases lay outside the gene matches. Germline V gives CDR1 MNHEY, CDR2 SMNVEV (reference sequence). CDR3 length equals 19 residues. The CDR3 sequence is CASSLYGWGTGGTEETQYF. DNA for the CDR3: TGTGCCAGCAGTTTGTACGGGTGGGGGACAGGGGGAACTGAAGAGACCCAGTACTTC.

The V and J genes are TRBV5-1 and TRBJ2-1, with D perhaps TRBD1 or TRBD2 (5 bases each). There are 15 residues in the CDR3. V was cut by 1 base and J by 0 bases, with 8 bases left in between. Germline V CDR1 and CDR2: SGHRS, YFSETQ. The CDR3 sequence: CASSLIGASYNEQFF. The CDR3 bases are TGCGCCAGCAGCTTGATCGGGGCCTCCTACAATGAGCAGTTCTTC.

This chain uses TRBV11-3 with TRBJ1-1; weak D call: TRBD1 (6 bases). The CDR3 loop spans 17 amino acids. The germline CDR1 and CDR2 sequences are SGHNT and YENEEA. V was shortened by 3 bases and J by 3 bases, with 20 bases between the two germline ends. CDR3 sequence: CASSFSDRQIRYTEAFF. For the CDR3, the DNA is TGTGCCAGCAGCTTTTCCGACAGGCAAATTCGGTACACTGAAGCTTTCTTT.

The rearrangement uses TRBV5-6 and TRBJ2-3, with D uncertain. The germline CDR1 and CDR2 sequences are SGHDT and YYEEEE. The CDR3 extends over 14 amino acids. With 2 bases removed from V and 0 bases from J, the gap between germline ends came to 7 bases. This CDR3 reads CASSLGPSTDTQYF. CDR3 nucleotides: TGTGCCAGCAGCTTAGGGCCTAGCACAGATACGCAGTATTTT.

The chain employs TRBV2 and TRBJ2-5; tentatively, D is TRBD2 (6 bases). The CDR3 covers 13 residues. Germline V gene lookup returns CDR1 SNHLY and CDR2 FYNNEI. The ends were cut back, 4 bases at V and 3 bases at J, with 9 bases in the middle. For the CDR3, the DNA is TGTGCCAGCAGTGCCCGGAGGGAAGAGACCCAGTACTTC. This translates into CASSARREETQYF.

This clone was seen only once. CDR3 amino acids: CASSQGGRGGYGYTF. In nucleotides, the CDR3 is TGCGCCAGCAGCCAAGGTGGTAGGGGCGGCTACGGCTACACCTTC. The gene calls are TRBV4-1 and TRBJ1-2; TRBD1 is a possible D gene (5 bases). CDR1 is MGHRA and CDR2 is YSYEKL in the germline V gene. The ends were cut back, 1 base at V and 8 bases at J, with 17 bases in the middle. The CDR3 sequence is 15 residues long.

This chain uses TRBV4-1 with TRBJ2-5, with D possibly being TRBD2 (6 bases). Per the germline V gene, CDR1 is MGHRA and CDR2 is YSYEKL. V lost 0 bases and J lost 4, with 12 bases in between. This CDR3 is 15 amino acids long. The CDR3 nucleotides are TGCGCCAGCAGCCAAGAGGGACGGGAGAGAGAGACCCAGTACTTC. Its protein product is CASSQEGRERETQYF.

CDR3 amino acids: CASSLYGGSNNQPQHF. In DNA, the CDR3 is TGTGCCAGCAGCCTTTACGGGGGGTCCAACAATCAGCCCCAGCATTTT. V is TRBV5-6 and J is TRBJ1-5; tentative D call: TRBD1 (5 bases). V was cut by 4 bases and J by 3 bases, with 17 bases left in between. CDR1 is SGHDT, CDR2 YYEEEE, per germline. CDR3 size: 16 residues.

CDR3 in amino acids: CASSNQGTDTQYF. DNA for the CDR3: TGTGCCAGCAGTAACCAAGGCACAGATACGCAGTATTTT. V usage is TRBV2 and J usage is TRBJ2-3; no clear D. Trimming pared 5 bases from V and 1 base from J, leaving 7 bases between. This CDR3 comprises 13 residues. CDR1 and CDR2 (germline): SNHLY, FYNNEI.

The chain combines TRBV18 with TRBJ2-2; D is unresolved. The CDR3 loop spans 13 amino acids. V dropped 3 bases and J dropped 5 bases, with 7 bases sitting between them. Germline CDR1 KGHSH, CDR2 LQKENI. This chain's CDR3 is CASSPQLTGELFF. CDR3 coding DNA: TGTGCCAGCTCACCGCAATTGACCGGGGAGCTGTTTTTT.